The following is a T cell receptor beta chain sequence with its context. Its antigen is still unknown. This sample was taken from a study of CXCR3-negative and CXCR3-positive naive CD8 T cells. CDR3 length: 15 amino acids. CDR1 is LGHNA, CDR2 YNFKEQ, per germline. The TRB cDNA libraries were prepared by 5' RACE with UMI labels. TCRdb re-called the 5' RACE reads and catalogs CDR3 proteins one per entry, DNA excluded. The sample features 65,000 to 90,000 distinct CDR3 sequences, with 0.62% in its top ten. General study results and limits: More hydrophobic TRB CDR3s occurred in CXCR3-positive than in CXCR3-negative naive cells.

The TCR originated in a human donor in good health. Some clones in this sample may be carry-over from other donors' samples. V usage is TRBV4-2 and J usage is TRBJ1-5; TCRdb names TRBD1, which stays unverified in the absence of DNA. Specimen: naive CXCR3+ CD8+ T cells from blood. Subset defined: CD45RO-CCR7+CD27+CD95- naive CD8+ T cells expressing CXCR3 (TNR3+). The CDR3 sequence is CASSTRQDRNQPQHF.